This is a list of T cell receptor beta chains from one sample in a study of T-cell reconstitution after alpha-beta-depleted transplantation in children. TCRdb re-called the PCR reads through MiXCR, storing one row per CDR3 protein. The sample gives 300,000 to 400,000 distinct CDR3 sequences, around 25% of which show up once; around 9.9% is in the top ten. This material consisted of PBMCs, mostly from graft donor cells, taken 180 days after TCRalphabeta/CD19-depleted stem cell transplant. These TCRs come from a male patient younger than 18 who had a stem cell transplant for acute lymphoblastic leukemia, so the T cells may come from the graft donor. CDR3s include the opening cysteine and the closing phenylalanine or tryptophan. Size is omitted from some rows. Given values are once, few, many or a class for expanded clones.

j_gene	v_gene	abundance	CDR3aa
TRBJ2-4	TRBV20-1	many	CSAQQQGKKNIQYF
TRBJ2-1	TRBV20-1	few	CSAPGTSGRAYNEQFF
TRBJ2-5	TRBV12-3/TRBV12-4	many	CASTLDRGGAETQYF
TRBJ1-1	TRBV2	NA	CASRGSGGAAEAFF
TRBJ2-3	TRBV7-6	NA	CASSFPSGGPTDTQYF
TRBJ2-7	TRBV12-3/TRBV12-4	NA	CASSLAISYEQYF
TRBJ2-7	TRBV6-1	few	CASSPRVFGSEQYF
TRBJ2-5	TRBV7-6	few	CASSSSPRGPASKTQYF
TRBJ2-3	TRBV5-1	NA	CASSLAGLAGPDTQYF
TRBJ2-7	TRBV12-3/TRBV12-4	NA	CASSLRSTYEQYF
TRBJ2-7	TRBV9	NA	CASSAHSTAALAGGSYEQYF
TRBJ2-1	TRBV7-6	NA	CASSLARDKPQQFF
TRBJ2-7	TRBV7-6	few	CASSLRPADEQYF
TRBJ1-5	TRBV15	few	CATSATGTEYQPQHF
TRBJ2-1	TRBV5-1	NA	CASAFRVGNEQFF
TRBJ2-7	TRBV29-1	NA	CSVGTGYEQYF
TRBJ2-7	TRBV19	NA	CASGTGGYEQYF
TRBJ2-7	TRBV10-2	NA	CASSVQPYEQYF
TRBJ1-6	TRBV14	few	CASSHGRNSPLHF
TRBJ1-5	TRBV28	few	CASSLGGGGRSLQHF
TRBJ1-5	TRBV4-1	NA	CASSQEISSNQPQHF
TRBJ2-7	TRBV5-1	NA	CASSTDRLGSYEQYF
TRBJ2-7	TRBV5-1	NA	CASSLLLAGAEQYF
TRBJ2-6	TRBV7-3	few	CASSLIGRLHSGANVLTF
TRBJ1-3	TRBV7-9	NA	CASSLLDRGPGNTIYF
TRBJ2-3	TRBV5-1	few	CASSPLGGERTDTQYF
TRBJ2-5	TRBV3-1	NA	CASSQDHSQRQETQYF
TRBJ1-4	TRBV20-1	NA	CSVRRQSSEKLFF
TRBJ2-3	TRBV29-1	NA	CSVVSGLATDTQCF
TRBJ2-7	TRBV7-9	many	CASSLGNSYEQYF
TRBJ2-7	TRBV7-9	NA	CASNRERGYEQYF
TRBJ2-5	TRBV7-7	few	CASSSRSGKSETQYF
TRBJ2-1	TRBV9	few	CASSVKKGLSGNEQFF
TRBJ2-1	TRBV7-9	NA	CASTAPPSGSYNEQFF
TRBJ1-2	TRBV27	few	CASSSMPGQGSYGYTF
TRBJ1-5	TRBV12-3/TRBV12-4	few	CASSKQGQGNYQPQHF
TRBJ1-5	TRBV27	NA	CASSFRSLQPQHF
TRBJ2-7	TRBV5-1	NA	CASSLVQGPSYEQYF
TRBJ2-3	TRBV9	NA	CASSVARGLSTDTQYF
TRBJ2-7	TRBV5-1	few	CASSFFIAGVEQYF
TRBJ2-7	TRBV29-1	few	CSASLWTSKANEQYF
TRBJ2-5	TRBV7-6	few	CASSAPGKEETQYF
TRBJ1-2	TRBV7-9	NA	CASSLAANYGYTF
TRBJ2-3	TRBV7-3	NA	CASSLASGNPDTQYF
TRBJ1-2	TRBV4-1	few	CASSQVGPYGYTF
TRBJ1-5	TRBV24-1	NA	CATSVADNQPQHF
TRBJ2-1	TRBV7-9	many	CASSLRTSGLSYNEQFF
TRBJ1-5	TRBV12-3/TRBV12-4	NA	CASTRDGNNQPQHF
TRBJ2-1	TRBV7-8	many	CASSLTSADYNEQFF
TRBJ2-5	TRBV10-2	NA	CASSAEWRTQYF
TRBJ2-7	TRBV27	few	CASSLGSVSSYEQYF
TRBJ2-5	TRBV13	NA	CASTLTGGPEETQYF
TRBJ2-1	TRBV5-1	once	CASSFSGLYNEQFF
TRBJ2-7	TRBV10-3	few	CAISEGGGAPYEQYF
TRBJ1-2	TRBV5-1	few	CASSRDRTYGYTF
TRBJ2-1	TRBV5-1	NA	CASSLAGTSVYNEQFF
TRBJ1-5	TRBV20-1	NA	CSARDRGWGQPQHF
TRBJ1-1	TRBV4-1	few	CASSQMIYGPKDTEAFF
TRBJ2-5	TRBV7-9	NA	CASSLGPAGRETQYF